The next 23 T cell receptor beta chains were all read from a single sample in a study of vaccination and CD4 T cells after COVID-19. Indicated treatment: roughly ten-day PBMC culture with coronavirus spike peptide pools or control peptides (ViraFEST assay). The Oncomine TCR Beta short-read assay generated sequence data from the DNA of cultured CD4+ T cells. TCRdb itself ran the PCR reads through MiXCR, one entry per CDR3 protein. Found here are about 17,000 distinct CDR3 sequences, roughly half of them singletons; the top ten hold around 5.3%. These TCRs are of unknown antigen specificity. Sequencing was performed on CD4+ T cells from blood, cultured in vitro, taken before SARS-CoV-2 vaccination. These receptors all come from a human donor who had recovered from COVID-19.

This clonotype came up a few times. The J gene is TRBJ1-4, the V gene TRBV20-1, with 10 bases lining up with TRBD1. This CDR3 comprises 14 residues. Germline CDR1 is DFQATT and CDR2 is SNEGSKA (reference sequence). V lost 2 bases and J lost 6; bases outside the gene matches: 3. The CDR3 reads CSARSGQGDEKLFF. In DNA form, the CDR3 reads TGCAGTGCTAGATCAGGACAGGGGGATGAAAAACTGTTTTTT.

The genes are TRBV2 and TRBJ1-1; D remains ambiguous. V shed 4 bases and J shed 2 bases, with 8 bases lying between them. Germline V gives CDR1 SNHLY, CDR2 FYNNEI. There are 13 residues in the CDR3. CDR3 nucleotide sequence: TGTGCCAGCAGTGCGGATCCTAACACTGAAGCTTTCTTT. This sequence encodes CASSADPNTEAFF.

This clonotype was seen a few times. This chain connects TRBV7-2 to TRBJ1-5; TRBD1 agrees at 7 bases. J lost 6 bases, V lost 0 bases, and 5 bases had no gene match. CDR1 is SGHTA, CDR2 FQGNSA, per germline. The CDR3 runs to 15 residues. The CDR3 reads CASSLAGGGGQPQHF. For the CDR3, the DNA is TGTGCCAGCAGCTTAGCAGGAGGGGGCGGTCAGCCCCAGCATTTT.

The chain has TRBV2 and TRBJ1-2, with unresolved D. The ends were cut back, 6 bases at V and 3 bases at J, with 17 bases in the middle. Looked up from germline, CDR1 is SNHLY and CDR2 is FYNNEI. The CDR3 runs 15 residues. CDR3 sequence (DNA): TGTGCCAGCAGCCTTGGAAAGGGAGCTTACTATGGCTACACCTTC. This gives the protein CASSLGKGAYYGYTF.

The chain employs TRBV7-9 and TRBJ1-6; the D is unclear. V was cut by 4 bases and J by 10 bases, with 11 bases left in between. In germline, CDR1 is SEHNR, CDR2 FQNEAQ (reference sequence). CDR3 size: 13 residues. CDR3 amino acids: CASSSRTGSPLHF. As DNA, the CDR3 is TGTGCCAGCAGCTCCCGGACCGGCTCACCCCTCCACTTT.

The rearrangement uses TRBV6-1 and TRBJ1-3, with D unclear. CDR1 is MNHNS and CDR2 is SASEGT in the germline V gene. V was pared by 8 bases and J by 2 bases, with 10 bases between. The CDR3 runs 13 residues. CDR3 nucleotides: TGTGCCAGCGCGGCTTATGCTGGAAACACCATATATTTT. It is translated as CASAAYAGNTIYF.

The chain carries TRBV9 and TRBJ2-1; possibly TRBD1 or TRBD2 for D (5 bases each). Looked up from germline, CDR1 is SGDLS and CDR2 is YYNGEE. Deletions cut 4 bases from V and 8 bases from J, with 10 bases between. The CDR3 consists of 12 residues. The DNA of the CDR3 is TGTGCCAGCAGCAGGAGAGGGGATGAGCAGTTCTTC. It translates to CASSRRGDEQFF.

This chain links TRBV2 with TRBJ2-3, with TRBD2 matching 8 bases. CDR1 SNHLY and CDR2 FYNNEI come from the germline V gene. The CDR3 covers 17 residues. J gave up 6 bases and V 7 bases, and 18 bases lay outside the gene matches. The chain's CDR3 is CASIPRRLALNLDTQYF. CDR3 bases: TGTGCCAGCATCCCAAGGAGACTAGCGCTGAATTTGGATACGCAGTATTTT.

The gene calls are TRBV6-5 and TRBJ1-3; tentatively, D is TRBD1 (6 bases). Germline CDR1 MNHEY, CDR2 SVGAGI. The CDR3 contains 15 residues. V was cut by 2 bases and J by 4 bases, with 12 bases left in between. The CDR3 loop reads CASSYDGGGGNTIYF. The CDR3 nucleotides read TGTGCCAGCAGTTACGATGGAGGGGGAGGAAACACCATATATTTT.

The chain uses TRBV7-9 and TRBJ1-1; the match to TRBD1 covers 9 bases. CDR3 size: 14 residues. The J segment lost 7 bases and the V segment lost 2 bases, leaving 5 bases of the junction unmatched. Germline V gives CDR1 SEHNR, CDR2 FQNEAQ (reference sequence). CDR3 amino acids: CASSLRGQGGEAFF. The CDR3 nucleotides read TGTGCCAGCAGCTTACGGGGACAGGGTGGTGAAGCTTTCTTT.

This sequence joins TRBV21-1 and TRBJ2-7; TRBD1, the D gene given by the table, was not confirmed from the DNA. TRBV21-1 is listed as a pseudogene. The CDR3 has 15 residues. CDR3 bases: TGTGCCAGCAGCAAAAGTAACCCAACAGGCCACGAGCAGTACTTC. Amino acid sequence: CASSKSNPTGHEQYF.

CDR3 sequence: CSARDRTSGSQYEQFF. In nucleotides, the CDR3 is TGCAGTGCTAGAGATCGGACTAGCGGGAGTCAGTATGAGCAGTTCTTC. This chain connects TRBV20-1 to TRBJ2-1; 13 bases are a match to TRBD2. The V gene's germline CDR1 is DFQATT and CDR2 SNEGSKA (reference sequence). CDR3 length equals 16 residues. Germline trimming cut 0 bases from V and 8 bases from J; bases unmatched to any gene: 7.

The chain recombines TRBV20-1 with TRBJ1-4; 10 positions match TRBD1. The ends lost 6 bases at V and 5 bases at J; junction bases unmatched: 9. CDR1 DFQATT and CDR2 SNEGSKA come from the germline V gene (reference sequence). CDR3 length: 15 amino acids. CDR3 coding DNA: TGCAGTGCCCGTATACCGGGACAGGGGAATGAAAAACTGTTTTTT. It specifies CSARIPGQGNEKLFF.

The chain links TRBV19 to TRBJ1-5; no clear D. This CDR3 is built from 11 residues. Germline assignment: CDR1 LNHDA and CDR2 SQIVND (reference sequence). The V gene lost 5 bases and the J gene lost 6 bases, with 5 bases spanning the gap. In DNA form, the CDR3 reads TGTGCCAGTAGTGCGAGTCAGCCCCAGCATTTT. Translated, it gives CASSASQPQHF. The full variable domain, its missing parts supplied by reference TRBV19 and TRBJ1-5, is DGGITQSPKYLFRKEGQNVTLSCEQNLNHDAMYWYRQDPGQGLRLIYYSQIVNDFQKGDIAEGYSVSREKKESFPLTVTSAQKNPTAFYLCASSASQPQHFGDGTRLSIL.

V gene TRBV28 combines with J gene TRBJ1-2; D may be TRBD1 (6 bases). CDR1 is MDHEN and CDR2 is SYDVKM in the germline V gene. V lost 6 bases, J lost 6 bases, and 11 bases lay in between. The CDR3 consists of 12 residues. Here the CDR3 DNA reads TGTGCCAGCAGCCCCGGGACACATGGCTACACCTTC. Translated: CASSPGTHGYTF.

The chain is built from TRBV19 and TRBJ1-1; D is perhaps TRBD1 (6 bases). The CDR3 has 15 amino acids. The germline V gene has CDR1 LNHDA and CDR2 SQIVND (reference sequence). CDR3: CTPPSPESGDTEAFF. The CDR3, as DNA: TGTACCCCACCCTCCCCAGAGTCAGGGGACACTGAAGCTTTCTTT. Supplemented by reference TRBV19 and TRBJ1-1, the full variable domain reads DGGITQSPKYLFRKEGQNVTLSCEQNLNHDAMYWYRQDPGQGLRLIYYSQIVNDFQKGDIAEGYSVSREKKESFPLTVTSAQKNPTAFYLCTPPSPESGDTEAFFGQGTRLTVV.

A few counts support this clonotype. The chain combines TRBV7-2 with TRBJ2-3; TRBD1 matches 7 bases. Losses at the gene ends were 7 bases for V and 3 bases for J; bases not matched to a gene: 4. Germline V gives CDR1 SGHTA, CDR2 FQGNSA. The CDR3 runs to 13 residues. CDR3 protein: CASNEQGTDTQYF. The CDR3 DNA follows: TGTGCCAGCAACGAACAGGGGACAGATACGCAGTATTTT.

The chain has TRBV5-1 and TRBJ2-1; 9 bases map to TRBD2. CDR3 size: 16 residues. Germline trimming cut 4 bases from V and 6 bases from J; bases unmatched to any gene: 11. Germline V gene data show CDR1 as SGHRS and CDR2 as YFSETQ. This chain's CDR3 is CASSPLPSGEINEQFF. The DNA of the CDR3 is TGCGCCAGCAGCCCCCTCCCTAGCGGGGAGATCAATGAGCAGTTCTTC.

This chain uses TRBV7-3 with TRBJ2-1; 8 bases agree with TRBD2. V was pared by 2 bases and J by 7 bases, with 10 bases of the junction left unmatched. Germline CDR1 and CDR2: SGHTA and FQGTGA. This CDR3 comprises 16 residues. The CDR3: CASSLVPGLDENEQFF. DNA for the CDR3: TGTGCCAGCAGCTTAGTACCGGGACTAGATGAGAATGAGCAGTTCTTC.

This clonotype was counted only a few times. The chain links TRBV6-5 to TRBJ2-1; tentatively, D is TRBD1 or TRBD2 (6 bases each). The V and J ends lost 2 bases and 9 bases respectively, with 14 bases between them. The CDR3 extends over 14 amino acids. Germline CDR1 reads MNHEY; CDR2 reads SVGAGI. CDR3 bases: TGTGCCAGCAGTTACACCGGGGGCCTCGGTGAGCAGTTCTTC. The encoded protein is CASSYTGGLGEQFF.

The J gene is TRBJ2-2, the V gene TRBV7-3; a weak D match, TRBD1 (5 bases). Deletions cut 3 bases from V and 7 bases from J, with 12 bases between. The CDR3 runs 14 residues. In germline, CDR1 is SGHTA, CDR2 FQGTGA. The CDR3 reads CASSFMGPDGELFF. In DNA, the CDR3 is TGTGCCAGCAGCTTTATGGGGCCTGACGGGGAGCTGTTTTTT.

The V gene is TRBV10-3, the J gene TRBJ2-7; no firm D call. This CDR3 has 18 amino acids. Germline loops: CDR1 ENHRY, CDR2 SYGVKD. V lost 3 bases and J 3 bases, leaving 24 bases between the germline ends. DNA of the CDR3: TGTGCCATCAGTGATGGTTTCCGAGGACCCAATCTTAACTACGAGCAGTACTTC. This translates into CAISDGFRGPNLNYEQYF.

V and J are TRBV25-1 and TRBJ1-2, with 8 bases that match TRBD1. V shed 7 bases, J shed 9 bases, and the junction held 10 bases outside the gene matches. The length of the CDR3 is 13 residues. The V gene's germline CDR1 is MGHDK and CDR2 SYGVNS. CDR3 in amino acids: CASMEPQGASYTF. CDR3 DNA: TGTGCCAGCATGGAGCCGCAGGGGGCAAGCTACACCTTC.